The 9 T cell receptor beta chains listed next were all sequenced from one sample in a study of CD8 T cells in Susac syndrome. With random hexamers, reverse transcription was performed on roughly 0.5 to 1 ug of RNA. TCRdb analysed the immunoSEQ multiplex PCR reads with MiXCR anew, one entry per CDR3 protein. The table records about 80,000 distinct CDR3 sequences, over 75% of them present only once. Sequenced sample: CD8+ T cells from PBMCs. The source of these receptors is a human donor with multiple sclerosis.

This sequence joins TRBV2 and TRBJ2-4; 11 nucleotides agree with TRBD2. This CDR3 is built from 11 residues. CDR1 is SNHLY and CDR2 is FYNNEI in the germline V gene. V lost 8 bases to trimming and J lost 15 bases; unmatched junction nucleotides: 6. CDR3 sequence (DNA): TGTGCCAGCTCACTAGCGGGAGCGTGGTACTTC. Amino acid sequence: CASSLAGAWYF. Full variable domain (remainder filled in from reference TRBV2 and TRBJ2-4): EPEVTQTPSHQVTQMGQEVILRCVPISNHLYFYWYRQILGQKVEFLVSFYNNEISEKSEIFDDQFSVERPDGSNFTLKIRSTKLEDSAMYFCASSLAGAWYFGAGTRLSVL.

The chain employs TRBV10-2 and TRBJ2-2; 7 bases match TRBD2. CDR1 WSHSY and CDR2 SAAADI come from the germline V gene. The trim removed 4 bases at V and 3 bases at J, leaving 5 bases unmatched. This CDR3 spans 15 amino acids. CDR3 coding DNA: TGCGCCAGCAGTGGGACTAGTGGTTACACCGGGGAGCTGTTTTTT. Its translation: CASSGTSGYTGELFF.

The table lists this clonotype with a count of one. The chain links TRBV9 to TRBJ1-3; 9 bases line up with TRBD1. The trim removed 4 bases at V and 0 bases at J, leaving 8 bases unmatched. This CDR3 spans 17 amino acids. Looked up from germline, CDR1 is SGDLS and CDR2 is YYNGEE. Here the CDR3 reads CASSIAGTGSSGNTIYF. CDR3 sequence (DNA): TGTGCCAGCAGCATCGCCGGGACAGGGAGCTCTGGAAACACCATATATTTT.

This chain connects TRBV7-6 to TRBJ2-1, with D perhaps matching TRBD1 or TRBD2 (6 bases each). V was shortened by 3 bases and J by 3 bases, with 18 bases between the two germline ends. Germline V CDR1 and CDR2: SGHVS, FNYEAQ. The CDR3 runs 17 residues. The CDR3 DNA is TGTGCCAGCAGCTTCGGAGGGGGGCCGGCGGACTACAATGAGCAGTTCTTC. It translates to CASSFGGGPADYNEQFF.

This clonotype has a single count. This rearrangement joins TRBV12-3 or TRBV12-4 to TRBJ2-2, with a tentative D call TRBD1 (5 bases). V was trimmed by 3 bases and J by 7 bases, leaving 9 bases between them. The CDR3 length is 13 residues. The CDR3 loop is CASSFMGLGELFF. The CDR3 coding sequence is TGTGCCAGCAGTTTCATGGGGCTCGGGGAGCTGTTTTTT.

The CDR3: CASSSTSGHYNEQFF. The DNA for the CDR3 is TGTGCCAGCAGTTCCACTAGCGGGCACTACAATGAGCAGTTCTTC. The rearrangement uses TRBV12-3 or TRBV12-4 and TRBJ2-1, with 9 bases matching TRBD2. The CDR3 covers 15 residues. V lost 4 bases and J lost 3; bases outside the gene matches: 4.

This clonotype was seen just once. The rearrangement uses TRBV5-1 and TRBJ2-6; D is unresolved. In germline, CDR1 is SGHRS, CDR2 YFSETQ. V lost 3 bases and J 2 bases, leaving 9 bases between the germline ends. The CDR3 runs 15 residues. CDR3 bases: TGCGCCAGCAGCTACACGAAACCTGGGGCCAACGTCCTGACTTTC. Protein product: CASSYTKPGANVLTF. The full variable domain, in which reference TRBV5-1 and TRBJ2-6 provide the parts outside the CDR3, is KAGVTQTPRYLIKTRGQQVTLSCSPISGHRSVSWYQQTPGQGLQFLFEYFSETQRNKGNFPGRFSGRQFSNSRSEMNVSTLELGDSALYLCASSYTKPGANVLTFGAGSRLTVL.

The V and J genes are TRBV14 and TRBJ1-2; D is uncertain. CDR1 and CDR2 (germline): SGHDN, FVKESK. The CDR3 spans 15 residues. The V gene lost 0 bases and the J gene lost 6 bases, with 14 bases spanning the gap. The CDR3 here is CASSQDRSTGNGYTF. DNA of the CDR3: TGTGCCAGCAGCCAAGATCGTAGCACCGGTAATGGCTACACCTTC.

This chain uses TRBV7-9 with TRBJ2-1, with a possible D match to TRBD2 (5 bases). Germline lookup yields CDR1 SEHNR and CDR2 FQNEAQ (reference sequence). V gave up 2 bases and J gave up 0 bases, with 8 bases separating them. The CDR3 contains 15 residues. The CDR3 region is CASSLRENSYNEQFF. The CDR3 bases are TGTGCCAGCAGCTTAAGGGAGAACTCCTACAATGAGCAGTTCTTC.